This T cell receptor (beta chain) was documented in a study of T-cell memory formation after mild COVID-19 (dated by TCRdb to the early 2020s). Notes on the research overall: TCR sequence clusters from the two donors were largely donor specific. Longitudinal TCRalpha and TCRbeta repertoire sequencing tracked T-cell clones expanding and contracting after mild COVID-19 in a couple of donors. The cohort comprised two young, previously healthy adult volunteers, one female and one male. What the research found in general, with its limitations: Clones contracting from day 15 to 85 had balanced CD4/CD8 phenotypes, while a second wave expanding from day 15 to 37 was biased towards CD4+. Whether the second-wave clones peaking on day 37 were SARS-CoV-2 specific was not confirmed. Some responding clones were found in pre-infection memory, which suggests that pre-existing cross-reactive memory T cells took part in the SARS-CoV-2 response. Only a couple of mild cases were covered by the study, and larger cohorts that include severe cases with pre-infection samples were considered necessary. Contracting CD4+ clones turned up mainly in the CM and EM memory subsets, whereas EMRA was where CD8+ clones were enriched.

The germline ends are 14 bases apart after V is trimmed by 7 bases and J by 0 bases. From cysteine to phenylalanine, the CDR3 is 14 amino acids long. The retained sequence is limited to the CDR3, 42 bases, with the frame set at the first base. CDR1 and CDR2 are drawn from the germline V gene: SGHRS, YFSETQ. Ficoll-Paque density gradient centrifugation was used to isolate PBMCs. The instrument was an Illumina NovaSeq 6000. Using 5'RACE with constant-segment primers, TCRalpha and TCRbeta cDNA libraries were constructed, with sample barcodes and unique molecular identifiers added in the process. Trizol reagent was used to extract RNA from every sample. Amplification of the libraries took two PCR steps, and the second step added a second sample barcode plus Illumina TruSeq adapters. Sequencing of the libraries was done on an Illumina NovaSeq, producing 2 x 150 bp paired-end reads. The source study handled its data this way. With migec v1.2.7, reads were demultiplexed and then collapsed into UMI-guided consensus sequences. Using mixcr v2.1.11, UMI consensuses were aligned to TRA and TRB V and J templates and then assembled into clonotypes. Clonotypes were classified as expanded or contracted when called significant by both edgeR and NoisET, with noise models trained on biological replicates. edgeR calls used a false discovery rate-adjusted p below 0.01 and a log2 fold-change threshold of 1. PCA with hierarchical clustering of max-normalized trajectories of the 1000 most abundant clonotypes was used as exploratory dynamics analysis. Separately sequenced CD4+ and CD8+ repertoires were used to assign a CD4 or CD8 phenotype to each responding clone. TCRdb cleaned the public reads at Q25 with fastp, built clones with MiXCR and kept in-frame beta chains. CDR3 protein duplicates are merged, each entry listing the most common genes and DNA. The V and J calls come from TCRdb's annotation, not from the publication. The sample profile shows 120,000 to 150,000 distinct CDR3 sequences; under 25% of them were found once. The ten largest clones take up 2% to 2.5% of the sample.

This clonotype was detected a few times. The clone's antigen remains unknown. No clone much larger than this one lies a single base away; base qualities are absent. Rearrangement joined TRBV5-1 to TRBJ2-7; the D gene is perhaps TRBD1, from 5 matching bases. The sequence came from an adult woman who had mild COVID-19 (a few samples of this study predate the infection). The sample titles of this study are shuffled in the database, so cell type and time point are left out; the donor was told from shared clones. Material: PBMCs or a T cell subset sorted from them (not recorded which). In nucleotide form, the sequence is TGCGCCAGCTCAACCCCAGGGTCCTCCTACGAGCAGTACTTC. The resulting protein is CASSTPGSSYEQYF.